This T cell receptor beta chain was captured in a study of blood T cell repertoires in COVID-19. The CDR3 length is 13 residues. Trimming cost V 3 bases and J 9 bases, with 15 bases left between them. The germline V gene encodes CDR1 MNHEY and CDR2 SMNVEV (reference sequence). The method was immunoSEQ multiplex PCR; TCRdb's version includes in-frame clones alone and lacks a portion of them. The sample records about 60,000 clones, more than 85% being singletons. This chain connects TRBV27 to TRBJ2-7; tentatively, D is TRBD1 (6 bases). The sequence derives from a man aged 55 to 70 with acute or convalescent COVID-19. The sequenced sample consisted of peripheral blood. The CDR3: CASSFTGLIGQYF. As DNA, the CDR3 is TGTGCCAGCAGTTTCACAGGGCTAATCGGGCAGTACTTC.